What follows are 28 T cell receptor beta chains derived from one specimen sequenced in a study of CD8+CD57+ T cells in acquired aplastic anemia. Study findings and constraints: Both total CD4+ and CD8+ pools in patients were more diverse than CD8+CD57+ cells.

It was patients with CD8+CD57+ cell expansion by flow cytometry who were chosen for sequencing. Using genomic DNA as the template, TCR beta VDJ and CDR3 profiling was carried out. TCRdb re-analysed the reads in MiXCR, keeping a single row per CDR3 protein. Of around 19,000 distinct CDR3 sequences in the sample, 40% were seen once. Their antigens are not known. Sequenced sample: CD8+CD57+ T cells sorted from PBMCs. Stated subset: bead-enriched CD8+CD57+ effector memory T cells from SAA patients. Receptor source: a human donor with aplastic anemia.

In this sample, this clonotype turned up once. This chain connects TRBV29-1 to TRBJ1-1, with a weak D call TRBD1 (5 bases). Germline V gives CDR1 SQVTM, CDR2 ANQGSEA. Trimming took 3 bases from V and 0 from J, leaving 5 bases between them. The CDR3 has 12 amino acids. DNA of the CDR3: TGCAGCGTTGAGGGGGTGAACACTGAAGCTTTCTTT. This translates into CSVEGVNTEAFF.

There are many counts of this clonotype. The V call is TRBV9, the J call TRBJ2-3, with TRBD2 matching 12 bases. Germline V gene lookup returns CDR1 SGDLS and CDR2 YYNGEE. CDR3 size: 16 residues. V lost 4 bases and J lost 5; bases outside the gene matches: 8. The CDR3 DNA follows: TGTGCCAGCAGCCTCGGACTAGCGGGGTTGGGAGATACGCAGTATTTT. Amino acids: CASSLGLAGLGDTQYF. Full variable domain (outside the CDR3, taken from reference TRBV9 and TRBJ2-3): DSGVTQTPKHLITATGQRVTLRCSPRSGDLSVYWYQQSLDQGLQFLIQYYNGEERAKGNILERFSAQQFPDLHSELNLSSLELGDSALYFCASSLGLAGLGDTQYFGPGTRLTVL.

The chain uses TRBV7-9 and TRBJ2-1, with 7 positions matching TRBD2. This CDR3 comprises 15 residues. V lost 3 bases, J lost 4 bases, and 6 bases stayed unmatched. From germline, CDR1 is SEHNR and CDR2 FQNEAQ (reference sequence). CDR3 protein: CASSLLAVLYNEQFF. In DNA form, the CDR3 reads TGTGCCAGCAGCTTGCTAGCGGTACTATACAATGAGCAGTTCTTC.

This clonotype was seen more than once but under ten times. The rearrangement links TRBV10-3 to TRBJ1-2; the D gene is possibly TRBD1 (5 bases). Germline V lookup: CDR1 ENHRY, CDR2 SYGVKD. CDR3 length equals 13 residues. V lost 4 bases and J lost 8, with 14 bases in between. The CDR3 region has the DNA TGTGCCATCAGTGCGTTGACTGGGGGAGGCTACACCTTC. Translated, it gives CAISALTGGGYTF.

This clonotype turned up a few times. The rearrangement uses TRBV20-1 and TRBJ2-3; TRBD2 agrees at 10 bases. CDR1 and CDR2 (germline): DFQATT, SNEGSKA (reference sequence). CDR3 length equals 18 residues. The junction had 12 bases not matched to a gene; V was cut back by 1 base and J by 2 bases. This CDR3 reads CSARGASGGPTLTDTQYF. The CDR3 DNA sequence: TGCAGTGCTAGAGGGGCTAGCGGGGGCCCTACTCTCACAGATACGCAGTATTTT.

This clonotype was found a few times. V is TRBV20-1 and J is TRBJ2-2; D uncertain. CDR1 is DFQATT, CDR2 SNEGSKA, per germline (reference sequence). Trimming removed 3 bases at V and 2 bases at J, with 7 bases between. This CDR3 comprises 13 residues. The CDR3 DNA sequence: TGCAGTGCTAGTGCCGTAAACACCGGGGAGCTGTTTTTT. Translation: CSASAVNTGELFF.

This clonotype was detected once. The chain joins TRBV7-9 to TRBJ2-7; D may match TRBD1 or TRBD2 (7 bases each). Trimming left V 2 bases short and J 8 bases short, with 19 bases between. The CDR3 spans 15 residues. The germline CDR1 and CDR2 sequences are SEHNR and FQNEAQ (reference sequence). CDR3 bases: TGTGCCAGCAGCTTAACAGGGGAGGGACAGCCCCAGCAGTACTTC. Translation gives CASSLTGEGQPQQYF.

The chain uses TRBV5-4 and TRBJ2-3, with 10 bases fitting TRBD2. CDR1 and CDR2 (germline): SGHNT, YYREEE (reference sequence). Germline trimming cut 10 bases from V and 5 bases from J; bases unmatched to any gene: 16. The CDR3 runs 16 residues. This chain's CDR3 is CAAHLGSGGAGDTQYF. The CDR3 coding sequence is TGTGCCGCGCATCTGGGCAGCGGGGGGGCGGGAGATACGCAGTATTTT.

This sequence joins TRBV12-3 or TRBV12-4 and TRBJ2-1; D gene unclear. The ends were cut back, 4 bases at V and 9 bases at J, with 7 bases in the middle. The CDR3 is made up of 11 amino acids. CDR3 nucleotides: TGTGCCAGCAGTTGGGTTACTGAGCAGTTCTTC. Translating it yields CASSWVTEQFF.

This clonotype was seen only once. The rearrangement links TRBV20-1 to TRBJ1-1; perhaps TRBD1 as D (6 bases). The germline CDR1 and CDR2 sequences are DFQATT and SNEGSKA (reference sequence). V shed 4 bases and J shed 4 bases, with 16 bases lying between them. This CDR3 region has 14 residues. Here the CDR3 reads CSATSRQVGTEAFF. In DNA form, the CDR3 reads TGCAGTGCTACTTCCCGACAGGTAGGCACTGAAGCTTTCTTT.

This chain joins TRBV10-2 and TRBJ2-7; 8 bases are shared with TRBD1. With V trimmed by 8 bases and J by 4 bases, 10 bases remained unmatched. CDR1 and CDR2 (germline): WSHSY, SAAADI. The CDR3 is made up of 14 amino acids. The CDR3 sequence: CASGEDRAGYEQYF. The CDR3 coding sequence is TGCGCCAGCGGAGAGGACAGGGCCGGTTACGAGCAGTACTTC.

In regard to this clonotype: The CDR3 end shows no conserved phenylalanine or tryptophan, and so a read error is likely. The DNA is left out, because the CDR3 cannot be placed on it with certainty; the CDR3 is given as TCRdb lists it. The chain couples TRBV20-1 to TRBJ2-3; the listed D gene, TRBD2, was not tested against the DNA. CDR1 DFQATT and CDR2 SNEGSKA come from the germline V gene (reference sequence). Inclusive of both ends, the CDR3 amounts to 19 amino acids. This chain's CDR3 is CSARDPPVSGTRGTDTQGG.

This clonotype was recorded a few times. This chain's CDR3 is CASRGRGHTDTQYF. The CDR3 DNA follows: TGTGCCAGTAGGGGGCGTGGCCACACAGATACGCAGTATTTT. The V and J genes are TRBV19 and TRBJ2-3; D may be TRBD1 (5 bases). The CDR3 loop spans 14 amino acids. Trimming stripped 6 bases from V and 2 bases from J, with 12 bases between. Germline V gene data show CDR1 as LNHDA and CDR2 as SQIVND (reference sequence).

This clonotype was recorded a few times. J is TRBJ2-1 and V is TRBV2; D unresolved. Germline V gives CDR1 SNHLY, CDR2 FYNNEI. Trimming took off 8 bases at V and 1 base at J, with 9 bases between the two ends. The CDR3 is made up of 13 amino acids. The CDR3, as DNA: TGTGCCAGCGGCCTTCTTTCCTACAATGAGCAGTTCTTC. Translating gives CASGLLSYNEQFF.

This clonotype was picked up a small number of times. The rearrangement joins TRBV19 to TRBJ1-5; no clear D. Germline V gene sequence: CDR1 LNHDA, CDR2 SQIVND (reference sequence). The ends were cut back, 7 bases at V and 3 bases at J, with 10 bases in the middle. This CDR3 is built from 13 residues. As DNA, the CDR3 is TGTGCCAGTACCGGGTGGAACAATCAGCCCCAGCATTTT. Its translation: CASTGWNNQPQHF.

This clonotype has a single count. The chain links TRBV6-1 to TRBJ1-6; the match to TRBD1 covers 9 bases. Germline V CDR1 and CDR2: MNHNS, SASEGT. V lost 8 bases to trimming and J lost 1 base; unmatched junction nucleotides: 12. The CDR3 runs to 18 residues. CDR3 sequence (DNA): TGTGCCAGCGGCGGACAGGGGCGCGCGGGTTCCTATAATTCACCCCTCCACTTT. Translating gives CASGGQGRAGSYNSPLHF.

The chain combines TRBV11-3 with TRBJ1-5, with D possibly matching TRBD1 (5 bases). CDR1 is SGHNT and CDR2 is YENEEA in the germline V gene. The CDR3 runs to 15 residues. V lost 6 bases, J lost 7 bases, and 19 bases lay in between. CDR3 amino acids: CASRLMQGIYQPQHF. The CDR3, as DNA: TGTGCCAGCAGGTTGATGCAGGGTATATACCAGCCCCAGCATTTT.

The table lists this clonotype with many counts. This chain joins TRBV12-3 or TRBV12-4 and TRBJ2-5; 8 bases align to TRBD2. The length of the CDR3 is 16 residues. V lost 4 bases and J lost 8; bases outside the gene matches: 15. The CDR3 coding sequence is TGTGCCAGCAGTTCCGGTGAGCCAGCGGGAGTGGGTACCCAGTACTTC. It codes for CASSSGEPAGVGTQYF.

V and J are TRBV10-2 and TRBJ1-5, with 9 bases that match TRBD1. Germline V gene sequence: CDR1 WSHSY, CDR2 SAAADI. With V trimmed by 3 bases and J by 5 bases, 8 bases remained unmatched. The CDR3 is 16 amino acids. CDR3 DNA sequence: TGCGCCAGCAGTGAATCGGACAGGGGAGTCGATCAGCCCCAGCATTTT. Residues: CASSESDRGVDQPQHF.

This chain's CDR3 is CASSHVGTATMNTEAFF. CDR3 bases: TGCGCCAGCAGCCATGTTGGGACAGCTACCATGAACACTGAAGCTTTCTTT. This chain joins TRBV4-1 and TRBJ1-1, with 7 bases identical to TRBD1. The CDR3 has 17 residues. V lost 3 bases to trimming and J lost 0 bases; unmatched junction nucleotides: 10. From germline, CDR1 is MGHRA and CDR2 YSYEKL.

This clonotype was seen a few times. The chain employs TRBV10-3 and TRBJ2-7; D is possibly TRBD1 (5 bases). Germline CDR1 and CDR2: ENHRY and SYGVKD. V was clipped by 8 bases and J by 0 bases, with 11 bases between them. The CDR3 totals 13 residues. The CDR3 region is CAIRQLDSYEQYF. CDR3 DNA sequence: TGTGCCATCCGACAGCTAGACTCCTACGAGCAGTACTTC.

As concerns this clonotype: The germline gene is not matched at one end of the junction; a read error may be the cause. This chain connects TRBV5-1 to TRBJ1-2; D might be TRBD1 (5 bases). The V gene's germline CDR1 is SGHRS and CDR2 YFSETQ. The CDR3 covers 15 residues. The CDR3 sequence is CASSPEGLPGRLRAF. CDR3 sequence (DNA): TGCGCCAGCAGCCCAGAGGGGCTGCCGGGGAGACTACGCGCCTTC.

V gene TRBV25-1 combines with J gene TRBJ2-2; TRBD2 matches at 10 bases. The length of the CDR3 is 15 residues. The V segment lost 6 bases and the J segment 7 bases; nucleotides outside the gene matches: 8. Germline V gives CDR1 MGHDK, CDR2 SYGVNS. Here the CDR3 DNA reads TGTGCCAGCAGCGGACTAGCGGCAAAGGGCGGGGAGCTGTTTTTT. It yields the protein CASSGLAAKGGELFF.

V usage is TRBV2 and J usage is TRBJ2-3, with 11 bases matching TRBD2. The length of the CDR3 is 18 residues. The junction had 8 bases not matched to a gene; V was cut back by 2 bases and J by 1 base. Germline lookup yields CDR1 SNHLY and CDR2 FYNNEI. The CDR3 nucleotides read TGTGCCAGCAGTGAACCGGAGATGACTAGCGGGGGCACAGATACGCAGTATTTT. Its protein product is CASSEPEMTSGGTDTQYF.

The sample holds a few counts of this clonotype. The genes are TRBV6-5 and TRBJ2-7; 8 nucleotides align to TRBD1. Germline loops: CDR1 MNHEY, CDR2 SVGAGI. Germline trimming cut 5 bases from V and 2 bases from J; bases unmatched to any gene: 5. The CDR3 runs 14 residues. CDR3 amino acids: CASSTGQAAYEQYF. Here the CDR3 DNA reads TGTGCCAGCAGTACGGGACAGGCTGCCTACGAGCAGTACTTC.

The chain couples TRBV20-1 to TRBJ2-1, with 12 bases identical to TRBD2. CDR1 and CDR2 (germline): DFQATT, SNEGSKA (reference sequence). With V trimmed by 3 bases and J by 9 bases, 6 bases remained unmatched. CDR3 length: 14 residues. In DNA form, the CDR3 reads TGCAGTGCTAGGCTAGCGGGAGGGCCGGGTGAGCAGTTCTTC. Its protein product is CSARLAGGPGEQFF.

This clonotype was seen repeatedly, ten times or more. The chain uses TRBV29-1 and TRBJ2-3, with D unclear. V was clipped by 4 bases and J by 1 base, with 15 bases between them. Germline V gene sequence: CDR1 SQVTM, CDR2 ANQGSEA. The CDR3 contains 15 residues. The CDR3, as DNA: TGCAGCGTTGGGATGTGGGGAAGCGGCACAGATACGCAGTATTTT. It translates to CSVGMWGSGTDTQYF.

This clonotype was seen a few times. The chain has TRBV5-1 and TRBJ2-3; 7 bases agree with TRBD1. With 0 bases clipped from V and 5 bases from J, the junction kept 6 bases outside the gene matches. Germline V lookup: CDR1 SGHRS, CDR2 YFSETQ. The CDR3 extends over 15 amino acids. The CDR3 coding sequence is TGCGCCAGCAGCTTGGCCATCCAGGGGGTAGATACGCAGTATTTT. It specifies CASSLAIQGVDTQYF.